The 26 T cell receptor beta chains below all came from one sample that was sequenced in a study of cytomegalovirus exposure and HLA in healthy donors (dated by TCRdb to the late 2010s). Libraries were constructed by the immunoSEQ multiplex PCR assay. The multiplex PCR relied on a mix of 60 forward primers for TCR Vbeta segments and 13 reverse primers for TCR Jbeta segments. TCRdb took this table from immuneACCESS and kept in-frame rearrangements with V and J called. Such tables lack part of the clones; where checked against another copy, unresolved V genes explain under half of the gap, and the rest is unexplained. Within this sample are tens of thousands of clones, with about 80% of them counted one time only. Approximately 5.7% of the sample comes from the top ten. Sequencing was performed on PBMCs. The origin of the receptors is a female donor in good health and CMV-seronegative.

The chain carries TRBV7-2 and TRBJ1-1; weak D call: TRBD1 (5 bases). Germline V gene data show CDR1 as SGHTA and CDR2 as FQGNSA. Trimming removed 1 base at V and 0 bases at J, with 12 bases between. This CDR3 region has 16 residues. The DNA for the CDR3 is TGTGCCAGCAGCTTAGTACCAGGGCCACTGAACACTGAAGCTTTCTTT. Translated, it gives CASSLVPGPLNTEAFF.

The chain employs TRBV5-1 and TRBJ1-1; D is possibly TRBD1 (6 bases). The V end lost 0 bases, the J end lost 6 bases, and 12 bases lay between the germline ends. The germline V gene encodes CDR1 SGHRS and CDR2 YFSETQ. This CDR3 spans 14 amino acids. The CDR3 here is CASSLVRGSAEAFF. The CDR3 DNA sequence: TGCGCCAGCAGCTTGGTGAGGGGGAGCGCTGAAGCTTTCTTT.

This clone was detected a few times. V is TRBV5-1 and J is TRBJ1-5, with 9 bases fitting TRBD1. The CDR3 consists of 16 residues. With V trimmed by 0 bases and J by 6 bases, 7 bases remained unmatched. Looked up from germline, CDR1 is SGHRS and CDR2 is YFSETQ. Written as DNA, the CDR3 is TGCGCCAGCAGCTTGGAGGAGACAGGGGGGGGTCAGCCCCAGCATTTT. This codes for CASSLEETGGGQPQHF.

The rearrangement links TRBV6-5 to TRBJ2-7; 12 bases are shared with TRBD1. The CDR3 is 15 residues long. Trimming took 6 bases from V and 2 from J; bases not matched to a gene: 5. The V gene's germline CDR1 is MNHEY and CDR2 SVGAGI. The CDR3: CASRYRDRGPYEQYF. The CDR3 DNA is TGTGCCAGCAGGTACCGGGACAGGGGGCCCTACGAGCAGTACTTC.

There are a few counts of this clone. The chain links TRBV10-3 to TRBJ2-7; 8 positions match TRBD1. The CDR3 has 14 amino acids. CDR1 is ENHRY, CDR2 SYGVKD, per germline. V lost 3 bases and J lost 3; bases outside the gene matches: 4. The CDR3 here is CAISDSGGIYEQYF. CDR3 nucleotide sequence: TGTGCCATCAGTGATTCAGGGGGCATCTACGAGCAGTACTTC.

The chain has TRBV18 and TRBJ2-5, with D possibly TRBD1 on 5 matching bases. Per germline, CDR1 KGHSH and CDR2 LQKENI. The CDR3 has 13 residues. V lost 0 bases to trimming and J lost 3 bases, with 5 bases between them. The CDR3 is CASSPPGEETQYF. The DNA of the CDR3 is TGTGCCAGCTCACCACCAGGGGAAGAGACCCAGTACTTC.

This sequence joins TRBV7-2 and TRBJ2-3; TRBD2 matches 7 bases. Germline lookup yields CDR1 SGHTA and CDR2 FQGNSA. This CDR3 has 18 amino acids. With 7 bases clipped from V and 3 bases from J, the junction kept 19 bases outside the gene matches. CDR3 in amino acids: CASTARIASGERTDTQYF. The CDR3 nucleotides are TGTGCCAGCACCGCCCGGATCGCTAGCGGAGAACGTACAGATACGCAGTATTTT.

This chain connects TRBV2 to TRBJ1-1; 7 bases agree with TRBD1. The CDR3 covers 14 residues. V was clipped by 5 bases and J by 6 bases; unmatched bases: 9. The germline CDR1 and CDR2 sequences are SNHLY and FYNNEI. This CDR3 reads CASSLTGVIPEAFF. CDR3 DNA: TGTGCCAGCAGTCTCACAGGGGTGATCCCTGAAGCTTTCTTT.

This clone was counted between two and nine times. V usage is TRBV4-3 and J usage is TRBJ1-5; TRBD1 agrees at 8 bases. Germline values: CDR1 LGHNA, CDR2 YSLEER. J was trimmed by 4 bases and V by 0 bases; bases with no gene match: 2. This CDR3 contains 15 residues. The CDR3 nucleotides read TGCGCCAGCAGCCAAGATTGGACAGGGAATCAGCCCCAGCATTTT. Translation: CASSQDWTGNQPQHF.

The rearrangement links TRBV5-1 to TRBJ2-7; the match to TRBD2 covers 10 bases. The CDR3 contains 15 residues. J lost 0 bases, V lost 4 bases, and 4 bases had no gene match. Per the germline V gene, CDR1 is SGHRS and CDR2 is YFSETQ. This CDR3 is CASSLSSGSSYEQYF. The CDR3 bases are TGCGCCAGCAGCCTATCTAGCGGGAGCTCCTACGAGCAGTACTTC. Complete variable domain (other parts from reference TRBV5-1 and TRBJ2-7): KAGVTQTPRYLIKTRGQQVTLSCSPISGHRSVSWYQQTPGQGLQFLFEYFSETQRNKGNFPGRFSGRQFSNSRSEMNVSTLELGDSALYLCASSLSSGSSYEQYFGPGTRLTVT.

The chain links TRBV9 to TRBJ1-4; no clear D gene. In germline, CDR1 is SGDLS, CDR2 YYNGEE. The CDR3 has 13 residues. Trimming removed 0 bases at V and 7 bases at J, with 7 bases between. CDR3 protein: CASSVAPSEKLFF. The CDR3 coding sequence is TGTGCCAGCAGCGTAGCCCCCTCTGAAAAACTGTTTTTT. The full variable domain, with the rest looked up from reference TRBV9 and TRBJ1-4, is DSGVTQTPKHLITATGQRVTLRCSPRSGDLSVYWYQQSLDQGLQFLIQYYNGEERAKGNILERFSAQQFPDLHSELNLSSLELGDSALYFCASSVAPSEKLFFGSGTQLSVL.

This sequence joins TRBV18 and TRBJ2-2; 12 bases are a match to TRBD2. CDR3 length: 15 amino acids. The V gene's germline CDR1 is KGHSH and CDR2 LQKENI. V lost 2 bases and J lost 5; bases outside the gene matches: 0. The CDR3 region has the DNA TGTGCCAGCTCACCAGGACTAGCGGGGACCGGGGAGCTGTTTTTT. As protein: CASSPGLAGTGELFF.

This clone was counted a few times. The chain combines TRBV4-1 with TRBJ2-5, with D tentatively TRBD2 (5 bases). The CDR3 spans 15 residues. V lost 0 bases and J lost 4, with 12 bases in between. Germline CDR1 and CDR2: MGHRA and YSYEKL. The CDR3 nucleotides read TGCGCCAGCAGCCAAGAAGGCTTAGGGAGAGAGACCCAGTACTTC. It specifies CASSQEGLGRETQYF.

In its sample, this clone was seen many times. The J gene is TRBJ2-2, the V gene TRBV6-4; weak D call: TRBD1 (5 bases). The CDR3 length is 14 residues. Trimming left V 4 bases short and J 3 bases short, with 9 bases between. The germline V gene encodes CDR1 MRHNA and CDR2 SNTAGT. CDR3 amino acids: CASSAKGDTGELFF. In DNA, the CDR3 is TGTGCCAGCAGTGCCAAAGGGGACACCGGGGAGCTGTTTTTT.

The gene calls are TRBV28 and TRBJ1-1, with 9 bases lining up with TRBD1. Germline V gene sequence: CDR1 MDHEN, CDR2 SYDVKM. Losses at the gene ends were 2 bases for V and 12 bases for J; bases not matched to a gene: 10. This CDR3 has 14 amino acids. CDR3 nucleotides: TGTGCCAGCAGTTTAGCGGGACAGGGCGAAAAGACTTTCTTT. It yields the protein CASSLAGQGEKTFF.

The chain couples TRBV4-1 to TRBJ2-7, with TRBD1 as a possible D gene (7 bases). V was trimmed by 1 base and J by 2 bases, leaving 12 bases between them. The germline V gene has CDR1 MGHRA and CDR2 YSYEKL. The CDR3 runs to 15 residues. CDR3 nucleotide sequence: TGCGCCAGCAGCCAAGGTCAGGGGGGCACCTACGAGCAGTACTTC. It yields the protein CASSQGQGGTYEQYF.

V is TRBV27 and J is TRBJ2-7; 9 positions agree with TRBD2. Germline loops: CDR1 MNHEY, CDR2 SMNVEV (reference sequence). V was pared by 6 bases and J by 2 bases, with 5 bases of the junction left unmatched. This CDR3 comprises 14 residues. The DNA for the CDR3 is TGTGCCAGCAGGTCCCTAGCGGGGCCCTACGAGCAGTACTTC. Encoded protein: CASRSLAGPYEQYF.

Here the CDR3 DNA reads TGTGCCAGCTCTAGATTGGGGAGCCAATACGAGCAGTACTTC. Protein product: CASSRLGSQYEQYF. The V call is TRBV28, the J call TRBJ2-7; possibly TRBD2 for D (5 bases). The CDR3 extends over 14 amino acids. Trimming took off 8 bases at V and 4 bases at J, with 18 bases between the two ends. The germline V gene has CDR1 MDHEN and CDR2 SYDVKM. Supplemented by reference TRBV28 and TRBJ2-7, the full variable domain reads DVKVTQSSRYLVKRTGEKVFLECVQDMDHENMFWYRQDPGLGLRLIYFSYDVKMKEKGDIPEGYSVSREKKERFSLILESASTNQTSMYLCASSRLGSQYEQYFGPGTRLTVT.

The chain employs TRBV7-9 and TRBJ1-2; the D is unclear. Per the germline V gene, CDR1 is SEHNR and CDR2 is FQNEAQ (reference sequence). The length of the CDR3 is 16 residues. Trimming removed 1 base at V and 4 bases at J, with 16 bases between. The CDR3 loop reads CASSLEALGASYGYTF. CDR3 nucleotide sequence: TGTGCCAGCAGCTTAGAGGCCCTGGGAGCCTCCTATGGCTACACCTTC.

The rearrangement links TRBV19 to TRBJ2-7, with 9 bases matching TRBD2. Trimming removed 4 bases from V and 3 bases from J; junction bases left unmatched: 4. The CDR3 is 14 amino acids. The germline V gene encodes CDR1 LNHDA and CDR2 SQIVND (reference sequence). As DNA, the CDR3 is TGTGCCAGTAGTACCTCTAGCGGGGACTACGAGCAGTACTTC. Encoded protein: CASSTSSGDYEQYF.

This rearrangement joins TRBV7-9 to TRBJ1-5, with 7 bases identical to TRBD1. V trimming: 4 bases; J trimming: 4 bases; junction bases outside the gene matches: 4. Germline loops: CDR1 SEHNR, CDR2 FQNEAQ (reference sequence). This CDR3 contains 14 residues. The CDR3: CASSSGTANQPQHF. The CDR3 region has the DNA TGTGCCAGCAGCTCCGGGACAGCTAATCAGCCCCAGCATTTT.

The chain has TRBV7-9 and TRBJ1-2; no clear D gene. V was shortened by 0 bases and J by 3 bases, with 14 bases between the two germline ends. Germline assignment: CDR1 SEHNR and CDR2 FQNEAQ (reference sequence). CDR3 length: 16 amino acids. The CDR3 reads CASSLARSGSYYGYTF. DNA for the CDR3: TGTGCCAGCAGCTTAGCGCGATCGGGGTCGTACTATGGCTACACCTTC.

CDR3 DNA: TGTGCCAGCAGTGAGGGGGGGTATAATTCACCCCTCCACTTT. It yields the protein CASSEGGYNSPLHF. The rearrangement joins TRBV6-1 to TRBJ1-6, with D perhaps matching TRBD1 (5 bases). The CDR3 covers 14 residues. V was pared by 3 bases and J by 4 bases, with 7 bases between. Per the germline V gene, CDR1 is MNHNS and CDR2 is SASEGT.

This chain joins TRBV5-1 and TRBJ2-3, with a tentative D call TRBD2 (6 bases). CDR3 length: 14 residues. V shed 5 bases and J shed 0 bases, with 10 bases lying between them. CDR1 is SGHRS and CDR2 is YFSETQ in the germline V gene. For the CDR3, the DNA is TGCGCCAGCAGACGGGAGTCTAGCACAGATACGCAGTATTTT. Its translation is CASRRESSTDTQYF.

This clone has just a few counts. The rearrangement uses TRBV5-1 and TRBJ2-7; 7 nucleotides line up with TRBD1. The CDR3 length is 16 residues. CDR1 is SGHRS and CDR2 is YFSETQ in the germline V gene. V trimming: 1 base; J trimming: 2 bases; junction bases outside the gene matches: 9. The CDR3: CASSLTLDRVPYEQYF. In DNA form, the CDR3 reads TGCGCCAGCAGCTTGACGCTTGACAGGGTTCCCTACGAGCAGTACTTC.

V is TRBV30 and J is TRBJ2-3, with 9 bases fitting TRBD2. Trimming at V came to 5 bases and at J to 6 bases, leaving 6 bases not matched to a gene. Germline assignment: CDR1 GTSNPN and CDR2 SVGIG (reference sequence). This CDR3 comprises 13 residues. The CDR3 coding sequence is TGTGCCTGGGAAGCCGCGGGGGGGGATACGCAGTATTTT. Protein sequence: CAWEAAGGDTQYF.